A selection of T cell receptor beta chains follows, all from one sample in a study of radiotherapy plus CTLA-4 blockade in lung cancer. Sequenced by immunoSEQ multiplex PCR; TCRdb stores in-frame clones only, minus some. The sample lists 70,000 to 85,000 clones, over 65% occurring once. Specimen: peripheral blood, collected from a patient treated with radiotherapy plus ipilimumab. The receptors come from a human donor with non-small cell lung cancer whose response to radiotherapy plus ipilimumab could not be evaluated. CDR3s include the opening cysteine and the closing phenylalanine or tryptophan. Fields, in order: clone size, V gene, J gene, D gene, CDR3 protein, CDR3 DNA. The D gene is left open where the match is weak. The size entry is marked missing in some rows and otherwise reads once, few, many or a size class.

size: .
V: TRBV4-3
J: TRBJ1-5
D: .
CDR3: CASSQRTDSNQPQHF
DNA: TGCGCCAGCAGCCAACGGACAGATAGCAATCAGCCCCAGCATTTT

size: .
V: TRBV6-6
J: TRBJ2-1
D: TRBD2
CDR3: CASSWTSGYNEQFF
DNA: TGTGCCAGCAGCTGGACTAGCGGCTACAATGAGCAGTTCTTC

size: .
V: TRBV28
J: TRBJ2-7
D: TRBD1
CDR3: CASRPPGQGAGEQYF
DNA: TGTGCCAGCAGGCCTCCGGGACAGGGGGCAGGGGAGCAGTACTTC

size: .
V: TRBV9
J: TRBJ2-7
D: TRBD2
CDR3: CASSVQAGGPYEQYF
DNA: TGTGCCAGCAGCGTACAGGCGGGGGGTCCCTACGAGCAGTACTTC

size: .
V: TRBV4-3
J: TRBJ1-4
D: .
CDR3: CASSQVYGNNANEKLFF
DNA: TGCGCCAGCAGCCAAGTTTACGGGAACAACGCTAATGAAAAACTGTTTTTT

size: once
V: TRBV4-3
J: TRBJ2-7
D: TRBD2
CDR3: CASSQGLAGDYEQYF
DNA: TGCGCCAGCAGCCAAGGACTAGCGGGGGATTACGAGCAGTACTTC

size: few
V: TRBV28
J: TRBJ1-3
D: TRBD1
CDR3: CASSVQGEGSGNTIYF
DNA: TGTGCCAGCAGTGTACAGGGGGAAGGTTCTGGAAACACCATATATTTT

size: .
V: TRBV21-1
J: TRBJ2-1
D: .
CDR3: CASLLRGHEQFF
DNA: TGTGCCAGCTTACTTAGGGGGCATGAGCAGTTCTTC

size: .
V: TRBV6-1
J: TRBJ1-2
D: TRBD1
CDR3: CASSGPNRGLIGYTF
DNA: TGTGCCAGCAGTGGGCCGAACAGGGGGCTTATTGGCTACACCTTC

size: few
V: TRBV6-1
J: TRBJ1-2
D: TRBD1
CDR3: CASSEAWDRGNGYTF
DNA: TGTGCCAGCAGTGAAGCATGGGACAGGGGTAATGGCTACACCTTC

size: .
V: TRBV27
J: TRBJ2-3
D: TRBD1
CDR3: CASSSHRTGGRDTQYF
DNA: TGTGCCAGCAGTTCTCACAGGACAGGGGGCAGAGATACGCAGTATTTT

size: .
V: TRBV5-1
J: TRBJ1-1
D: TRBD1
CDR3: CASSVKQGPTFEAFF
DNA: TGCGCCAGCAGCGTAAAACAGGGGCCCACGTTCGAAGCTTTCTTT

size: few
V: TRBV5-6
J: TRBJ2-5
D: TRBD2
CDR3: CASSQDQPTSGETQYF
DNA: TGTGCCAGCAGCCAAGACCAGCCCACTAGCGGGGAGACCCAGTACTTC

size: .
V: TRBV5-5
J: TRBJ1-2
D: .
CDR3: CASSLGAGAYGYTF
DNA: TGTGCCAGCAGCCTGGGGGCAGGGGCCTATGGCTACACCTTC

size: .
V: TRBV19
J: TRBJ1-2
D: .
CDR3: CASSMDTGRGGYTF
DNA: TGTGCCAGTAGTATGGACACAGGGAGGGGCGGCTACACCTTC

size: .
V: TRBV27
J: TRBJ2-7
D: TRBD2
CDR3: CASSPGLADYEQYF
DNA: TGTGCCAGCAGTCCGGGACTAGCGGACTACGAGCAGTACTTC

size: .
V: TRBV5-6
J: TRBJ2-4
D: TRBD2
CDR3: CASSWRGMDNIQYF
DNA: TGTGCCAGCAGTTGGCGGGGGATGGATAACATTCAGTACTTC

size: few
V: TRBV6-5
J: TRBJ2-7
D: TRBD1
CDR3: CASSRDRNPYEQYF
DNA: TGTGCCAGCAGCCGGGACAGGAACCCCTACGAGCAGTACTTC

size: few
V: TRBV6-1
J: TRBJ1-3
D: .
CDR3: CASSEASGGVKYF
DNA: TGTGCCAGCAGTGAAGCCTCGGGTGGTGTTAAGTATTTT

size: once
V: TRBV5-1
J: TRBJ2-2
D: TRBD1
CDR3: CASSLPPGQGTIGELFF
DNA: TGCGCCAGCAGCTTACCCCCGGGACAGGGGACTATTGGGGAGCTGTTTTTT

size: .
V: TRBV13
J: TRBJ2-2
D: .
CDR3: CASSLQLNTGELFF
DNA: TGTGCCAGCAGCTTACAACTAAACACCGGGGAGCTGTTTTTT

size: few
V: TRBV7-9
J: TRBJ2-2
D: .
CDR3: CASSLAGLAGELFF
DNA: TGTGCCAGCAGCTTAGCGGGGCTGGCCGGGGAGCTGTTTTTT

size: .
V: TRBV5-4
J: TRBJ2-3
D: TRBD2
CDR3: CASSLGSSGGGRTDTQYF
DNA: TGTGCCAGCAGCTTGGGGTCTAGCGGGGGGGGACGCACAGATACGCAGTATTTT

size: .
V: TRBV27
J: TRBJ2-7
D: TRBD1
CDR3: CATATSGGYEQYF
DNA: TGTGCCACAGCGACCTCAGGGGGCTACGAGCAGTACTTC

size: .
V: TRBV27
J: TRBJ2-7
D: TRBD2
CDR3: CASSLSREGSEEQYF
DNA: TGTGCCAGCAGTTTAAGCCGGGAGGGCTCTGAAGAGCAGTACTTC

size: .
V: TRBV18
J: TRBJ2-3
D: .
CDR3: CASSPGWDPGTPTDTQYF
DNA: TGTGCCAGCTCACCAGGATGGGACCCGGGGACACCAACAGATACGCAGTATTTT

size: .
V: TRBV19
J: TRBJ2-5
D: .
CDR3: CASSPLPRETQYF
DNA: TGTGCCAGTAGTCCCCTCCCCCGGGAGACCCAGTACTTC

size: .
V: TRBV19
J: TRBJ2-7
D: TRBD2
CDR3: CASSIRSGRSYEQYF
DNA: TGTGCCAGTAGTATTCGGAGCGGGAGATCCTACGAGCAGTACTTC

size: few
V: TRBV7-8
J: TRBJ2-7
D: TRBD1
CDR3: CASSSPARGSSYEQYF
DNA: TGTGCCAGCAGCTCCCCGGCCAGGGGGAGCTCCTACGAGCAGTACTTC

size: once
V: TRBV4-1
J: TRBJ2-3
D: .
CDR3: CASSQDQGPLNTQYF
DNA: TGCGCCAGCAGCCAAGACCAGGGCCCGCTGAATACGCAGTATTTT

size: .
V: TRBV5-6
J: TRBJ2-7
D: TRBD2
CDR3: CASSSLAGGILDEQYF
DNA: TGTGCCAGCAGCTCACTAGCGGGAGGGATTTTGGACGAGCAGTACTTC

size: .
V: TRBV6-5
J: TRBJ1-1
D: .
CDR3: CASSYPFRVNTEAFF
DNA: TGTGCCAGCAGTTACCCATTTCGAGTGAACACTGAAGCTTTCTTT

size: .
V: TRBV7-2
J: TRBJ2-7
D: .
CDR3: CASSLAGVADFSSYEQCF
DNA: TGTGCCAGCAGCTTAGCGGGGGTAGCGGACTTTAGCTCCTACGAGCAGTGCTTC

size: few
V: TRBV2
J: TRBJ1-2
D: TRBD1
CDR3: CAPRQGAKNYGYTF
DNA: TGTGCCCCCAGGCAGGGGGCGAAGAACTATGGCTACACCTTC

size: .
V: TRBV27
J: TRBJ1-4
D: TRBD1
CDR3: CASSAGTGVVTNEKLFF
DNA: TGTGCCAGCAGTGCCGGGACAGGGGTCGTAACTAATGAAAAACTGTTTTTT

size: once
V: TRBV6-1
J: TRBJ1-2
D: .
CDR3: CASGTLYGYTF
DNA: TGTGCCAGCGGGACACTCTATGGCTACACCTTC

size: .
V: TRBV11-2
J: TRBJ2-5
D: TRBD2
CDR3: CASSLGLAGVSKLETQYF
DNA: TGTGCCAGCAGCTTAGGGCTAGCGGGAGTCTCGAAGTTGGAGACCCAGTACTTC

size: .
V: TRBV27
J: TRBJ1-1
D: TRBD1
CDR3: CASTQGAGAEAFF
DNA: TGTGCCAGCACACAGGGGGCGGGGGCTGAAGCTTTCTTT

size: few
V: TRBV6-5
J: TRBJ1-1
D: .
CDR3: CASSLGRGNTEAFF
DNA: TGTGCCAGCAGTTTGGGGAGGGGGAACACTGAAGCTTTCTTT

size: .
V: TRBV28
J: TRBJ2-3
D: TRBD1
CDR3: CASSPGTGGMNTQYF
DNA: TGTGCCAGCAGCCCCGGGACAGGGGGCATGAATACGCAGTATTTT

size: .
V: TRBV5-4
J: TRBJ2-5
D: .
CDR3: CASSLNLRGAQETQYF
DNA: TGTGCCAGCAGCTTGAACCTCAGGGGGGCCCAAGAGACCCAGTACTTC

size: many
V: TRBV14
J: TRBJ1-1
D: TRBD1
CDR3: CASSQARGLEAFF
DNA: TGTGCCAGCAGCCAAGCCAGGGGGCTTGAAGCTTTCTTT

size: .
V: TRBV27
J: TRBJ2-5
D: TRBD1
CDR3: CASSNTGGNQETQYF
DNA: TGTGCCAGCAGCAATACAGGGGGCAATCAGGAGACCCAGTACTTC

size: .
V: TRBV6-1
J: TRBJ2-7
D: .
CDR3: CASTDRSLSEQYF
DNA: TGTGCCAGCACCGACAGGTCCTTGTCCGAGCAGTACTTC

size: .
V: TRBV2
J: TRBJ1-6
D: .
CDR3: CASSGRGIDSPLHF
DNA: TGTGCCAGCAGTGGGAGGGGCATAGATTCACCCCTCCACTTT

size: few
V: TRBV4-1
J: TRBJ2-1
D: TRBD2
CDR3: CASSQVRAGVIYNEQFF
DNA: TGCGCCAGCAGCCAAGTTAGGGCGGGGGTCATCTACAATGAGCAGTTCTTC

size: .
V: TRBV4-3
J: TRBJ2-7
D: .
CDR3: CASSLDLEQGFEQYF
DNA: TGCGCCAGCAGCCTCGACCTCGAACAGGGTTTCGAGCAGTACTTC